Following are 6 T cell receptor beta chains from one sample sequenced in a study of T cells in Graves' hyperthyroidism and ophthalmopathy. Amplified TCR beta CDR3 regions came from RNA transcripts. Primed by the HTBI set, a first-round RT-PCR was run on the TCR CDR3. TCRdb used MiXCR to reprocess the multiplex PCR reads, holding one entry per CDR3 protein. The sample lists 480,000 or so distinct CDR3 sequences, approximately 15% seen once, with roughly 17% in the top ten. The sample taken for sequencing was blood. These receptor sequences come from a woman aged 18-30 years with Graves' hyperthyroidism.

This clonotype was detected ten times or more. V usage is TRBV2 and J usage is TRBJ1-5; D gene uncertain. CDR3 length: 14 amino acids. V was shortened by 5 bases and J by 7 bases, with 15 bases between the two germline ends. CDR1 is SNHLY, CDR2 FYNNEI, per germline. This chain's CDR3 is CASSPGLGGQPQHF. For the CDR3, the DNA is TGTGCCAGCAGTCCCGGACTAGGTGGCCAGCCCCAGCATTTT.

This clonotype was observed a few times. The rearrangement links TRBV29-1 to TRBJ2-5, with no clear D. This CDR3 is 10 amino acids long. V was shortened by 8 bases and J by 3 bases, with 7 bases between the two germline ends. Per germline, CDR1 SQVTM and CDR2 ANQGSEA. This chain's CDR3 is CSSLKETQYF. The DNA of the CDR3 is TGCAGCAGCCTCAAAGAGACCCAGTACTTC.

In DNA, the CDR3 is TGTGCCAGCAGCACTGACAGGGGTCAATCTTACAATGAGCAGTTCTTC. This sequence encodes CASSTDRGQSYNEQFF. The chain couples TRBV7-2 to TRBJ2-1, with 8 nucleotides matching TRBD1. This CDR3 region has 16 residues. CDR1 and CDR2 (germline): SGHTA, FQGNSA. Unmatched junction bases numbered 10, after V lost 5 bases and J lost 4 bases.

This clonotype was picked up a small number of times. This sequence joins TRBV19 and TRBJ2-1, with D possibly matching TRBD2 (6 bases). Germline CDR1 is LNHDA and CDR2 is SQIVND (reference sequence). V was shortened by 1 base and J by 4 bases, with 14 bases between the two germline ends. The CDR3 sequence is 16 residues long. The CDR3 loop is CASSIVWGVPYNEQFF. The CDR3 DNA sequence: TGTGCCAGTAGTATAGTTTGGGGGGTGCCTTACAATGAGCAGTTCTTC.

The chain employs TRBV7-9 and TRBJ1-3, with TRBD1 matching 9 bases. With V trimmed by 6 bases and J by 3 bases, 6 bases remained unmatched. CDR3 length equals 15 residues. The germline V gene encodes CDR1 SEHNR and CDR2 FQNEAQ (reference sequence). The CDR3 bases are TGTGCCAGCAGTTCACAGGGGGCGAATGGAAACACCATATATTTT. This sequence encodes CASSSQGANGNTIYF.

This clonotype was observed many times. The chain carries TRBV20-1 and TRBJ2-5; tentative D call: TRBD1 (5 bases). This CDR3 is built from 10 residues. Germline V gene lookup returns CDR1 DFQATT and CDR2 SNEGSKA (reference sequence). The V end was cut by 7 bases, the J end by 2 bases, with 5 bases between. The CDR3, as DNA: TGCAGTGGGACACAAGAGACCCAGTACTTC. It is translated as CSGTQETQYF.